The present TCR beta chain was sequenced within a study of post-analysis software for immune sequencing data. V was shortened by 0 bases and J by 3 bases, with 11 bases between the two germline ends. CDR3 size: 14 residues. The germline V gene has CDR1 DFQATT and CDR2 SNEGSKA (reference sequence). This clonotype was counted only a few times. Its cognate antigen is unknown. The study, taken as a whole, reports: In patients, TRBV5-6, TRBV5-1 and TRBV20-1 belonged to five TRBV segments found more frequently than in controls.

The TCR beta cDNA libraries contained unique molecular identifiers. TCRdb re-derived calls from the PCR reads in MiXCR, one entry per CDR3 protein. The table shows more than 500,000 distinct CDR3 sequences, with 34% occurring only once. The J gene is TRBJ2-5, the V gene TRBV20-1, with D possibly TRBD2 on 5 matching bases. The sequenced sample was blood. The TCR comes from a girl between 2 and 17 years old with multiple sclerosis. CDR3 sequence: CSARDIGREETQYF. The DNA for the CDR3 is TGCAGTGCTAGAGATATCGGGCGGGAAGAGACCCAGTACTTC.